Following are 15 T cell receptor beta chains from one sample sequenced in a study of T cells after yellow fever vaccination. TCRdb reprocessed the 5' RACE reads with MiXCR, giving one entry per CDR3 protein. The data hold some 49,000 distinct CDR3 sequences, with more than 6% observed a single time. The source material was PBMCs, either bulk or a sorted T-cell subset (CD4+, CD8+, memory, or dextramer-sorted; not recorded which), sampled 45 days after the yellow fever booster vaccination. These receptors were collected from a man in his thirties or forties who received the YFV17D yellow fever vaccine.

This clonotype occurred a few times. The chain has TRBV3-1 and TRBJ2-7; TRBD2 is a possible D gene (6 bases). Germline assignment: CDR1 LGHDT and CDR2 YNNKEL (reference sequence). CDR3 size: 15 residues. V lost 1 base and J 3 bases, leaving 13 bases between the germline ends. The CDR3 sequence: CASSQGPREVYEQYF. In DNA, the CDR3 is TGTGCCAGCAGCCAAGGGCCCAGGGAGGTCTACGAGCAGTACTTC.

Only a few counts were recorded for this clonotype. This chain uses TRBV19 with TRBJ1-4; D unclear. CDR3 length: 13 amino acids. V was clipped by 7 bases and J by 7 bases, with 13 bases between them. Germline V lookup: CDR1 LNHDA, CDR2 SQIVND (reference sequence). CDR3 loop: CASTQNHGEKLFF. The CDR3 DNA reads TGTGCCAGTACCCAAAACCATGGTGAAAAACTGTTTTTT. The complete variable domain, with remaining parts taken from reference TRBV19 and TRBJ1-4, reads DGGITQSPKYLFRKEGQNVTLSCEQNLNHDAMYWYRQDPGQGLRLIYYSQIVNDFQKGDIAEGYSVSREKKESFPLTVTSAQKNPTAFYLCASTQNHGEKLFFGSGTQLSVL.

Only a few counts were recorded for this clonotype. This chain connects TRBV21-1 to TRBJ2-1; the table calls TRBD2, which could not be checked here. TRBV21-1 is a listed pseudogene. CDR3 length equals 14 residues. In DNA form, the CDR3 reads TGTGCCAGCAGCAGGACTAGCGGGAAAAATGAGCAGTTCTTC. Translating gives CASSRTSGKNEQFF.

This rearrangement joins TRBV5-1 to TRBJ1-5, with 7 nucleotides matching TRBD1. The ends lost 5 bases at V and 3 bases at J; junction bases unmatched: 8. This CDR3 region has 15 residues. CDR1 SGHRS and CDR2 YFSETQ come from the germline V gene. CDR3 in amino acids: CASSQGGIVNQPQHF. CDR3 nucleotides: TGCGCCAGCAGTCAGGGGGGGATCGTCAATCAGCCCCAGCATTTT.

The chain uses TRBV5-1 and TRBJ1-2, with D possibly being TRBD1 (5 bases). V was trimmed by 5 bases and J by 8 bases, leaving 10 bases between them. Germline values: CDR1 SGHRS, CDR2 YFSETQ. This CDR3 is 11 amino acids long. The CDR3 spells CASSRDSGYTF. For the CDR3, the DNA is TGCGCCAGCAGTCGCGACAGCGGCTACACCTTC.

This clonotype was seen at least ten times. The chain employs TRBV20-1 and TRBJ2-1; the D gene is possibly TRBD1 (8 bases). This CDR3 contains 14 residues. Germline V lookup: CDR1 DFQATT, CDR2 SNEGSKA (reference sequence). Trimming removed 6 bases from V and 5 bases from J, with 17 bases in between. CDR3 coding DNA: TGCAGTGCCAGGGGGCGGGAGAGGGACAATGAGCAGTTCTTC. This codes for CSARGRERDNEQFF.

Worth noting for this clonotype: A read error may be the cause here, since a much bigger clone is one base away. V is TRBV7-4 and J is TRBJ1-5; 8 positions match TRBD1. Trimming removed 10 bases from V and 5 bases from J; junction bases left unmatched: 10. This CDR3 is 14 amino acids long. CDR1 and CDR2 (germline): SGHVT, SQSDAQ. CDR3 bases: TGTGCCACCCCCAGACAGGGGAGCTATCAGCCCCAGCATTTT. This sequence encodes CATPRQGSYQPQHF.

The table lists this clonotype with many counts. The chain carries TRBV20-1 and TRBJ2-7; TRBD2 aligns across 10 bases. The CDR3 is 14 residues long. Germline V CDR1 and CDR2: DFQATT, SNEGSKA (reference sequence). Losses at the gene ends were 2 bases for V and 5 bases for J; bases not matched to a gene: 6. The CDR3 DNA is TGCAGTGCTAGAACGGCTAGCGGGAGTGACGAGCAGTACTTC. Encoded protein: CSARTASGSDEQYF.

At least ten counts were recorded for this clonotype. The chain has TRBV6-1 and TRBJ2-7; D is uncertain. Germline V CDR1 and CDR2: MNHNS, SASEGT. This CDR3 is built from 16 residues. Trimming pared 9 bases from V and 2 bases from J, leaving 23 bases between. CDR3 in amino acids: CASSQTPDGLTYEQYF. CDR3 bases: TGTGCCAGTTCTCAAACCCCGGACGGATTGACCTACGAGCAGTACTTC.

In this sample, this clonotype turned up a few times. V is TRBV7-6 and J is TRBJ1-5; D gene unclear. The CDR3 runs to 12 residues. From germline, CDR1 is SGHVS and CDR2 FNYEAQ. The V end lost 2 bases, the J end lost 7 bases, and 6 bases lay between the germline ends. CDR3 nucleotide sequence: TGTGCCAGCAGCTTACCTAGCCAGCCCCAGCATTTT. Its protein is CASSLPSQPQHF.

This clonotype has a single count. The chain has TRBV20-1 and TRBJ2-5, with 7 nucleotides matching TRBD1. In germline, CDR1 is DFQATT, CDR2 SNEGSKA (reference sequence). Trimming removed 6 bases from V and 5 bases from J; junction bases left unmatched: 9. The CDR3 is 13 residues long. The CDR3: CSAPDRVYETQYF. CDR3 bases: TGCAGTGCACCCGACAGGGTATACGAGACCCAGTACTTC.

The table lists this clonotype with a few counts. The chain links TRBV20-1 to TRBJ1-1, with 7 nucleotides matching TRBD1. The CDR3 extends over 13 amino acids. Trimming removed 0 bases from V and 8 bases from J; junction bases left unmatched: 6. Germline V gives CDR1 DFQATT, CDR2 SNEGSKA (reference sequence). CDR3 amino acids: CSARDWGQPEAFF. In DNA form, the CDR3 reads TGCAGTGCTAGAGATTGGGGACAGCCAGAAGCTTTCTTT.

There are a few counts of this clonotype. The CDR3 sequence: CASSASQGRGEKLFF. The CDR3 DNA sequence: TGTGCCAGCAGCGCGTCCCAGGGGAGGGGTGAAAAACTGTTTTTT. The chain carries TRBV5-4 and TRBJ1-4; a possible D gene is TRBD1 (6 bases). This CDR3 contains 15 residues. Between the trimmed V and J ends, which lost 4 bases and 7 bases, there was a span of 17 bases. Looked up from germline, CDR1 is SGHNT and CDR2 is YYREEE (reference sequence).

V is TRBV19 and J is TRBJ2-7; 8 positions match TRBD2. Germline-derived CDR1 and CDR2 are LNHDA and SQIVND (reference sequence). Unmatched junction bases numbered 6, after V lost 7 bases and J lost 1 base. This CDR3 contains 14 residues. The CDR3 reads CASTDGGASYEQYF. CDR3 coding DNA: TGTGCCAGTACCGACGGGGGGGCATCCTACGAGCAGTACTTC.

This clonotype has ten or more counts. The CDR3, as DNA: TGTGCCAGCAGCTTAGGTAACGAAAATACGCAGTATTTT. Translation: CASSLGNENTQYF. The chain uses TRBV7-2 and TRBJ2-3, with no clear D. Germline lookup yields CDR1 SGHTA and CDR2 FQGNSA. This CDR3 region has 13 residues. V dropped 1 base and J dropped 7 bases, with 9 bases sitting between them. Looking up the rest from reference TRBV7-2 and TRBJ2-3 gives the full variable domain: GAGVSQSPSNKVTEKGKDVELRCDPISGHTALYWYRQSLGQGLEFLIYFQGNSAPDKSGLPSDRFSAERTGGSVSTLTIQRTQQEDSAVYLCASSLGNENTQYFGPGTRLTVL.